This T cell receptor beta chain was retrieved from a study of blood T cell repertoires in COVID-19. Study as a whole: Researchers got acute and convalescent COVID-19 samples from the United States, Italy and Spain.

In the original analysis: Estimates of nucleated cell counts were drawn from the amplification of reference gene primers. TCRdb's copy holds only in-frame clones and misses some; the assay was immunoSEQ multiplex PCR. V, J and clone size are taken as reported in that table, and D and trimming were inferred from the DNA itself. The repertoire holds more than 150,000 clones, with roughly 90% as singletons. This CDR3 spans 13 amino acids. The J segment lost 3 bases and the V segment lost 4 bases, leaving 0 bases of the junction unmatched. Germline V gives CDR1 LNHDA, CDR2 SQIVND (reference sequence). Sequencing was carried out using peripheral blood. This chain connects TRBV19 to TRBJ2-5; 9 bases are a match to TRBD2. This receptor was identified in a man aged 40-49 years with acute or convalescent COVID-19. The CDR3 reads CASSTSGEETQYF. The CDR3 region has the DNA TGTGCCAGTAGTACTAGCGGGGAAGAGACCCAGTACTTC.